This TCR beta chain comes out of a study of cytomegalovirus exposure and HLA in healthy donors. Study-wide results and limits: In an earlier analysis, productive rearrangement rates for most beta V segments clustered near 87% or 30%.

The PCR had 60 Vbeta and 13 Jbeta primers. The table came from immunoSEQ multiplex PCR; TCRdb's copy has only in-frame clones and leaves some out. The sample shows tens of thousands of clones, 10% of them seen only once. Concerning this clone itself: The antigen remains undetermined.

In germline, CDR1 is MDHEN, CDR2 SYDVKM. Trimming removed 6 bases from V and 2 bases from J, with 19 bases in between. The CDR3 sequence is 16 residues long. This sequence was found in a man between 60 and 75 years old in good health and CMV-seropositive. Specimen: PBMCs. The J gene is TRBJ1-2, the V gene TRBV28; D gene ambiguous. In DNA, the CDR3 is TGTGCCAGCAGCTTCTCAACTCTGCTGCGGAACTATGGCTACACCTTC. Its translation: CASSFSTLLRNYGYTF.